A selection of T cell receptor beta chains follows, all from one sample in a study of T cell responses to AZD1222 COVID-19 vaccine. Clones were read by immunoSEQ multiplex PCR, and TCRdb kept only the in-frame ones, dropping some. The table includes 130,000 or so clones, 85% to 95% detected once. The sequences come from peripheral blood, collected on day 0 of MenACWY control vaccination. The receptors derive from an adult in good health. Each CDR3 is given with its conserved first and last residue. D genes are given only for firm matches. Clone size is given for some rows only: seen once, a few or many times, or a class if the clone is expanded.

abundance	d_gene	v_gene	j_gene	CDR3aa	CDR3nt
NA	NA	TRBV19	TRBJ2-7	CASSRLGGSYEQYF	TGTGCCAGTAGTAGGCTAGGGGGGTCCTACGAGCAGTACTTC
NA	NA	TRBV13	TRBJ1-4	CASSFRGANEKLFF	TGTGCCAGCAGCTTTCGGGGGGCTAATGAAAAACTGTTTTTT
NA	TRBD1	TRBV5-6	TRBJ1-1	CASSGDRAKTEAFF	TGTGCCAGCAGCGGGGACAGGGCGAAGACTGAAGCTTTCTTT
NA	NA	TRBV24-1	TRBJ1-2	CATSEPGKSSGYTF	TGTGCCACCAGTGAACCAGGCAAGAGTTCCGGCTACACCTTC
once	NA	TRBV10-2	TRBJ2-1	CASSDSGGSYNEQFF	TGCGCCAGCAGTGACTCCGGCGGTTCCTACAATGAGCAGTTCTTC
NA	NA	TRBV5-8	TRBJ2-5	CASSFNSRDSQETQYF	TGTGCCAGCAGCTTCAATTCCCGGGACTCTCAAGAGACCCAGTACTTC
NA	NA	TRBV5-1	TRBJ2-3	CASSYTGFTDTQYF	TGCGCCAGCAGCTATACAGGATTCACAGATACGCAGTATTTT
NA	NA	TRBV2	TRBJ2-1	CASSESTGRDQPFF	TGTGCCAGCAGTGAATCAACGGGGCGGGACCAACCGTTCTTC
NA	NA	TRBV28	TRBJ2-7	CASSLSPSRFSYEQYF	TGTGCCAGCAGTTTATCGCCCAGCAGGTTCTCCTACGAGCAGTACTTC
NA	NA	TRBV2	TRBJ1-2	CASSEEGVYGYTF	TGTGCCAGCAGTGAAGAGGGGGTATATGGCTACACCTTC
NA	NA	TRBV7-9	TRBJ1-2	CASSLVHGYTF	TGTGCCAGCAGCTTAGTGCACGGCTACACCTTC
once	TRBD2	TRBV6-5	TRBJ2-1	CASRITSGRYNEQFF	TGTGCCAGCAGAATAACTAGCGGGAGATACAATGAGCAGTTCTTC
NA	NA	TRBV4-2	TRBJ1-1	CASSRSGGVPTEAFF	TGTGCCAGCAGCCGTTCGGGGGGAGTGCCCACTGAAGCTTTCTTT
NA	NA	TRBV4-1	TRBJ2-5	CASSQGPPRTYQETQYF	TGCGCCAGCAGCCAAGGCCCCCCTCGGACGTACCAAGAGACCCAGTACTTC
NA	NA	TRBV5-1	TRBJ2-5	CASSLGVQETQYF	TGCGCCAGCAGCTTGGGAGTACAGGAGACCCAGTACTTC
once	TRBD2	TRBV6-5	TRBJ2-5	CASSYSGSGETQYF	TGTGCCAGCAGTTATAGCGGGAGTGGGGAGACCCAGTACTTC
NA	TRBD1	TRBV7-9	TRBJ1-5	CASSSDRGKGNQPQHF	TGTGCCAGCAGCTCGGACAGGGGAAAAGGCAATCAGCCCCAGCATTTT
NA	TRBD2	TRBV5-1	TRBJ2-1	CATKEGSGRFNEQFF	TGCGCCACAAAAGAGGGTAGCGGGCGGTTCAATGAGCAGTTCTTC
NA	TRBD2	TRBV19	TRBJ2-2	CASNRGRASGELFF	TGTGCCAGTAACCGCGGGAGGGCCAGCGGGGAGCTGTTTTTT
NA	TRBD1	TRBV30	TRBJ1-5	CAWSVRFGDRGPRGPQHF	TGTGCCTGGAGTGTACGGTTCGGGGACAGGGGGCCTCGGGGGCCCCAGCATTTT
NA	TRBD1	TRBV7-2	TRBJ1-2	CASSLATGGAYGYTF	TGTGCCAGCAGCTTAGCGACAGGGGGCGCCTATGGCTACACCTTC
NA	NA	TRBV6-5	TRBJ1-1	CASSYRSRITEAFF	TGTGCCAGCAGTTACCGTTCCAGGATTACTGAAGCTTTCTTT
NA	TRBD1	TRBV27	TRBJ1-1	CASSLKGARGSEAFF	TGTGCCAGCAGTTTAAAGGGGGCGCGGGGCTCTGAAGCTTTCTTT
NA	TRBD1	TRBV7-2	TRBJ2-1	CASSRQGTYNEQFF	TGTGCCAGCAGTCGACAGGGGACGTACAATGAGCAGTTCTTC
NA	TRBD2	TRBV6-5	TRBJ2-1	CASSSFSGENNEQFF	TGTGCCAGCAGTTCGTTTAGCGGGGAAAACAATGAGCAGTTCTTC
NA	NA	TRBV4-1	TRBJ2-5	CASSQDRGSQETQYF	TGCGCCAGCAGCCAAGATCGTGGCTCCCAAGAGACCCAGTACTTC
NA	NA	TRBV7-2	TRBJ1-3	CASSYWRTSSGNTIYF	TGTGCCAGCAGCTATTGGCGGACAAGCTCTGGAAACACCATATATTTT
few	TRBD1	TRBV4-2	TRBJ1-1	CASSHRYRGSNTEAFF	TGTGCCAGCAGCCACAGATACAGGGGCTCGAACACTGAAGCTTTCTTT
NA	TRBD1	TRBV6-5	TRBJ1-2	CASRAGQGNYGYTF	TGTGCCAGCAGGGCCGGACAGGGGAACTATGGCTACACCTTC
once	NA	TRBV28	TRBJ2-1	CASSLTPGMGVHEQFF	TGTGCCAGCAGTCTAACCCCCGGAATGGGGGTCCATGAGCAGTTCTTC
NA	NA	TRBV3-1/TRBV3-2	TRBJ1-1	CASRWGQGSNTEAFF	TGTGCCAGCAGATGGGGCCAGGGATCGAACACTGAAGCTTTCTTT
NA	TRBD1	TRBV12-3/TRBV12-4	TRBJ1-1	CASSATGLRAFF	TGTGCCAGCAGCGCGACAGGGCTCAGAGCTTTCTTT
NA	TRBD1	TRBV19	TRBJ2-7	CASRDRTGLPYEQYF	TGTGCCAGTAGAGACCGGACAGGCTTACCCTACGAGCAGTACTTC
once	NA	TRBV3-1/TRBV3-2	TRBJ2-7	CASSQGTGGPSEQYF	TGTGCCAGCAGCCAAGGTACGGGTGGCCCATCCGAGCAGTACTTC
NA	TRBD1	TRBV10-2	TRBJ1-1	CASRPGTGNSRAFF	TGCGCCAGCAGACCCGGGACAGGGAATAGTAGAGCTTTCTTT
NA	NA	TRBV12-5	TRBJ2-2	CASGLVVSGRPGELFF	TGTGCTAGTGGTTTGGTTGTATCCGGAAGACCCGGGGAGCTGTTTTTT
NA	TRBD2	TRBV11-2	TRBJ2-1	CASSSGGANEQFF	TGTGCCAGCAGCTCGGGGGGGGCGAATGAGCAGTTCTTC
NA	NA	TRBV19	TRBJ1-6	CASSPHDRNSPLHF	TGTGCCAGTAGTCCCCACGACAGGAATTCACCCCTCCACTTT
NA	NA	TRBV29-1	TRBJ1-2	CSVALVAANYGYTF	TGCAGCGTTGCATTAGTCGCAGCAAACTATGGCTACACCTTC
NA	NA	TRBV11-2	TRBJ1-6	CASSLAGGVSSYNSPLHF	TGTGCCAGCAGCTTGGCAGGAGGGGTTAGCTCCTATAATTCACCCCTCCACTTT
NA	NA	TRBV4-2	TRBJ2-7	CASSQDSNREIEQYF	TGTGCCAGCAGCCAAGATTCTAACAGGGAAATCGAGCAGTACTTC
few	TRBD1	TRBV19	TRBJ2-7	CASSMQGASYEQYF	TGTGCCAGTAGTATGCAGGGGGCTTCCTACGAGCAGTACTTC
NA	TRBD1	TRBV24-1	TRBJ2-1	CATSDPTGTGLNEQFF	TGTGCCACCAGTGATCCCACCGGGACAGGGTTGAATGAGCAGTTCTTC
once	NA	TRBV7-9	TRBJ1-2	CASRGYGYTF	TGTGCCAGTCGCGGGTATGGCTACACCTTC
once	NA	TRBV7-2	TRBJ1-5	CASSLLHIGQPQHF	TGTGCCAGCAGCTTACTCCATATTGGGCAGCCCCAGCATTTT
once	TRBD2	TRBV4-2	TRBJ2-3	CASSQDPLRLAVNTDTQYF	TGTGCCAGCAGCCAAGATCCTCTTAGACTAGCGGTTAACACAGATACGCAGTATTTT
NA	NA	TRBV19	TRBJ1-5	CASRWDSNQPQHF	TGTGCCAGTAGATGGGACAGCAATCAGCCCCAGCATTTT
NA	NA	TRBV21-1	TRBJ1-6	CASSKENSPLHF	TGTGCCAGCAGCAAAGAAAATTCACCCCTCCACTTT
NA	NA	TRBV5-6	TRBJ2-2	CASSYGAGTGELFF	TGTGCCAGCAGCTATGGGGCGGGGACCGGGGAGCTGTTTTTT
NA	NA	TRBV18	TRBJ1-2	CASSPSRENYGYTF	TGTGCCAGCTCCCCCTCACGAGAGAACTATGGCTACACCTTC
once	NA	TRBV28	TRBJ2-6	CASSQIRGRDSGANVLTF	TGTGCCAGCAGTCAGATCCGCGGAAGGGACTCTGGGGCCAACGTCCTGACTTTC
NA	NA	TRBV25-1	TRBJ2-7	CASSRGFFEQYF	TGTGCCAGCAGCCGGGGGTTTTTCGAGCAGTACTTC